This T cell receptor (beta chain) appears in the sequencing data of a study of T cells expressing NK-cell markers. Template switching by 5'RACE with UMIs generated the TCR beta cDNA. TCRdb derives one entry per CDR3 protein from the 5' RACE reads, leaving out DNA. The table lists about 260,000 distinct CDR3 sequences. The sequenced sample was blood T cells: a sorted CD56 or NKG2C T cell subset, CD4+ or CD8+ T cells, or bulk PBMC T cells (not recorded which). This sequence originates from a woman aged 18-70 years in good health.

CDR3 loop: CASSSDTWSYGYTF. The chain joins TRBV5-6 to TRBJ1-2. Germline CDR1 and CDR2: SGHDT and YYEEEE. The CDR3 extends over 14 amino acids.